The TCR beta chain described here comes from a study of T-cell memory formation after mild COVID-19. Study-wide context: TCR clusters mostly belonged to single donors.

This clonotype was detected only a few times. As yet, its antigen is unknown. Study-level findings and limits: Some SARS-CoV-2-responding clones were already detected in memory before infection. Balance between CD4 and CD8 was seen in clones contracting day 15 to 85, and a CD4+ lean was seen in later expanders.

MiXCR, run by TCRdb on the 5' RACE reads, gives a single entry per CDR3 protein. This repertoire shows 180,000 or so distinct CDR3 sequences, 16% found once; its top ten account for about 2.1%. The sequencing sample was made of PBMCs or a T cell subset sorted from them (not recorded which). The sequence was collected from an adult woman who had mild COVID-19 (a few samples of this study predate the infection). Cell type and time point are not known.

The CDR3 protein is CASTAWGKLYNEQFF. CDR3 nucleotides: TGTGCCAGCACAGCTTGGGGTAAGCTGTACAATGAGCAGTTCTTC. The chain is built from TRBV7-2 and TRBJ2-1, with D unresolved. The CDR3 sequence is 15 residues long. The germline CDR1 and CDR2 sequences are SGHTA and FQGNSA. V was trimmed by 7 bases and J by 4 bases, leaving 17 bases between them. The full variable domain, in which reference TRBV7-2 and TRBJ2-1 provide the parts outside the CDR3, is GAGVSQSPSNKVTEKGKDVELRCDPISGHTALYWYRQSLGQGLEFLIYFQGNSAPDKSGLPSDRFSAERTGGSVSTLTIQRTQQEDSAVYLCASTAWGKLYNEQFFGPGTRLTVL.